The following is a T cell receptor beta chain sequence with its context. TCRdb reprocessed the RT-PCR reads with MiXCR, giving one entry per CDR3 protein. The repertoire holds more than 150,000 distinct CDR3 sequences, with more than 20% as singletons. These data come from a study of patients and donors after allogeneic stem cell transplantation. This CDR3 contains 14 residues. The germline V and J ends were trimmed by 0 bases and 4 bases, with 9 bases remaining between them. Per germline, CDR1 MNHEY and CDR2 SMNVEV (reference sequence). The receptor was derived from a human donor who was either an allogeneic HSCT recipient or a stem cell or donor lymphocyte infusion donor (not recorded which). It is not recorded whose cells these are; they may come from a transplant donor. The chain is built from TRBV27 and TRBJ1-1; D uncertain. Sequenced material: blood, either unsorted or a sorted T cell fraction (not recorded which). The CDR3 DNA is TGTGCCAGCAGTTTATCGTCGGCGGCCACTGAAGCTTTCTTT. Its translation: CASSLSSAATEAFF.